A single sample gave rise to the 10 T cell receptor beta chains below, sequenced in a study of shared clonotypes between healthy human individuals. Libraries were prepared by immunoSEQ multiplex PCR; TCRdb keeps only in-frame clonotypes and omits some of them. The data contain fewer than 1.6 million clones, less than 99% of them singletons. Sequenced: naive CD4+ T cells sorted from blood. Subset: CD45RA+ positively selected. These receptor sequences come from a man aged 25 to 40 in good health.

This sequence joins TRBV30 and TRBJ1-3; D not certain. The CDR3 runs 14 residues. The V gene's germline CDR1 is GTSNPN and CDR2 SVGIG (reference sequence). Trimming took off 3 bases at V and 0 bases at J, with 9 bases between the two ends. The chain's CDR3 is CAWSGLNSGNTIYF. Here the CDR3 DNA reads TGTGCCTGGAGCGGACTGAACTCTGGAAACACCATATATTTT.

Details on this clone: This sample also contains other DNA sequences that code for the same CDR3. The chain's CDR3 is CASSLALAGVNEQFF. DNA of the CDR3: TGCGCCAGCAGCTTGGCTCTAGCGGGAGTGAATGAGCAGTTCTTC. This rearrangement joins TRBV5-1 to TRBJ2-1, with 10 nucleotides matching TRBD2. Germline V lookup: CDR1 SGHRS, CDR2 YFSETQ. The CDR3 has 15 residues. V shed 0 bases, J shed 7 bases, and the junction held 4 bases outside the gene matches.

The chain employs TRBV6-5 and TRBJ1-1; perhaps TRBD1 as D (6 bases). Trimming pared 8 bases from V and 0 bases from J, leaving 13 bases between. The CDR3 loop spans 14 amino acids. Germline CDR1 and CDR2: MNHEY and SVGAGI. CDR3 protein: CASWEGQLNTEAFF. The CDR3 DNA reads TGTGCCAGCTGGGAAGGACAGTTGAACACTGAAGCTTTCTTT.

The chain couples TRBV9 to TRBJ2-3; D is unclear. Germline V gene lookup returns CDR1 SGDLS and CDR2 YYNGEE. Trimming took off 0 bases at V and 6 bases at J, with 11 bases between the two ends. The CDR3 totals 14 residues. CDR3 amino acids: CASSVEDPADTQYF. The CDR3, as DNA: TGTGCCAGCAGCGTAGAGGACCCGGCGGATACGCAGTATTTT.

The V and J genes are TRBV9 and TRBJ2-5; perhaps TRBD2 as D (5 bases). The germline gives CDR1 SGDLS, CDR2 YYNGEE. The CDR3 runs 16 residues. Trimming removed 3 bases from V and 1 base from J, with 16 bases in between. CDR3 sequence (DNA): TGTGCCAGCAGCGCGACGGGGAAATTGGGCCAAGAGACCCAGTACTTC. Its translation is CASSATGKLGQETQYF.

The chain links TRBV11-2 to TRBJ2-3; tentatively, D is TRBD1 (5 bases). This CDR3 comprises 15 residues. Per germline, CDR1 SGHAT and CDR2 FQNNGV. V was trimmed by 1 base and J by 3 bases, leaving 11 bases between them. In DNA, the CDR3 is TGTGCCAGCAGCTTAGTTGGCAGGGCGACAGATACGCAGTATTTT. This sequence encodes CASSLVGRATDTQYF. Supplemented by reference TRBV11-2 and TRBJ2-3, the full variable domain reads EAGVAQSPRYKIIEKRQSVAFWCNPISGHATLYWYQQILGQGPKLLIQFQNNGVVDDSQLPKDRFSAERLKGVDSTLKIQPAKLEDSAVYLCASSLVGRATDTQYFGPGTRLTVL.

The V gene is TRBV14, the J gene TRBJ1-2, with D hard to call. The CDR3 sequence is 15 residues long. Per the germline V gene, CDR1 is SGHDN and CDR2 is FVKESK. V was pared by 5 bases and J by 0 bases, with 13 bases between. The CDR3 DNA follows: TGTGCCAGCAGCGCTAGAGGCCCGACTAACTATGGCTACACCTTC. It encodes CASSARGPTNYGYTF.

The chain recombines TRBV19 with TRBJ2-3; weak D call: TRBD1 (6 bases). Per germline, CDR1 LNHDA and CDR2 SQIVND (reference sequence). Trimming took 6 bases from V and 5 from J, leaving 15 bases between them. CDR3 size: 14 residues. The DNA for the CDR3 is TGTGCCAGTAGGTCCGGGACATCGGGAGATACGCAGTATTTT. This sequence encodes CASRSGTSGDTQYF.

The chain has TRBV30 and TRBJ2-7, with D unresolved. Germline V gene lookup returns CDR1 GTSNPN and CDR2 SVGIG (reference sequence). The CDR3 has 11 amino acids. In DNA form, the CDR3 reads TGTGTAGTAGGGCAGATCGACGAGCAGTACTTC. Protein product: CVVGQIDEQYF.

The chain couples TRBV28 to TRBJ1-1, with 7 bases lining up with TRBD1. V shed 5 bases, J shed 3 bases, and the junction held 12 bases outside the gene matches. Germline V gene lookup returns CDR1 MDHEN and CDR2 SYDVKM. This CDR3 is 16 amino acids long. CDR3 region: CASSLLRTGVDTEAFF. The CDR3 nucleotides read TGTGCCAGCAGTCTACTACGGACAGGCGTGGACACTGAAGCTTTCTTT.